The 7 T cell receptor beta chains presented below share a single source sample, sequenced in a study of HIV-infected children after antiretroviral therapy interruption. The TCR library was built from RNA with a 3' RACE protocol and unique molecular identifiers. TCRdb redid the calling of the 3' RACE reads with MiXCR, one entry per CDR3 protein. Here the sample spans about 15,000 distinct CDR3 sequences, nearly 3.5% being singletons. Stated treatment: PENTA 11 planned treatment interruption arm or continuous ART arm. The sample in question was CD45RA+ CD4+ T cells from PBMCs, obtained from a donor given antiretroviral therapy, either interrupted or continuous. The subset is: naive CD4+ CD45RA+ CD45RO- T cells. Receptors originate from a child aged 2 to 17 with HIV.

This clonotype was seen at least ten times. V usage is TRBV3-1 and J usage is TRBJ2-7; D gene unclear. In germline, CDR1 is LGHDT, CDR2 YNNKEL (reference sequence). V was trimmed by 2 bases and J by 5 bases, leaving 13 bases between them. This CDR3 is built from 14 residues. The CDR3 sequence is CASSQQTSIDEQYF. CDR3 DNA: TGTGCCAGCAGCCAACAGACGAGTATTGACGAGCAGTACTTC.

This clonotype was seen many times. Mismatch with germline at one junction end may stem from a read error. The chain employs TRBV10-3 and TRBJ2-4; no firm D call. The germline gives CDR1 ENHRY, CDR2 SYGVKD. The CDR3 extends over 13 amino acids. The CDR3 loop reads CASGELSQNTLYF. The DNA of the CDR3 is TGTGCCAGCGGTGAACTCAGTCAAAACACCTTGTACTTT.

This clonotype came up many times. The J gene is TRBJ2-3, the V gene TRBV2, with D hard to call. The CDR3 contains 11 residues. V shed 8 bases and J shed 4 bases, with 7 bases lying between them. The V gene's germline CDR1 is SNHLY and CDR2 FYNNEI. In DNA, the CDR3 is TGTGCCAGCGCAAGCGCAGATACGCAGTATTTT. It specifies CASASADTQYF. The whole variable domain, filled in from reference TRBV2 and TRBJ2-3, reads EPEVTQTPSHQVTQMGQEVILRCVPISNHLYFYWYRQILGQKVEFLVSFYNNEISEKSEIFDDQFSVERPDGSNFTLKIRSTKLEDSAMYFCASASADTQYFGPGTRLTVL.

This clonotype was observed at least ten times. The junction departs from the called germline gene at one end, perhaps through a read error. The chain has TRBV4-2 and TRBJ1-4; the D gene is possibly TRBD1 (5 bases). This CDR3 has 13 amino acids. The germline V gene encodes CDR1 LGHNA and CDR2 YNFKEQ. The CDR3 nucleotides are TGTGCCAGCAGCCAGGACATCAACGAAAGATTATTTTTC. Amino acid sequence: CASSQDINERLFF.

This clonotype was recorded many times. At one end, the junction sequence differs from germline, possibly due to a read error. CDR3 nucleotide sequence: TGTGCCAGCAGTGACGGCTGGTCTAGTGCAGAAACGCTGTATTTT. It translates to CASSDGWSSAETLYF. The chain employs TRBV6-6 and TRBJ2-3; unclear D gene. The CDR3 has 15 amino acids. Germline V gene sequence: CDR1 MNHNY, CDR2 SVGAGI (reference sequence).

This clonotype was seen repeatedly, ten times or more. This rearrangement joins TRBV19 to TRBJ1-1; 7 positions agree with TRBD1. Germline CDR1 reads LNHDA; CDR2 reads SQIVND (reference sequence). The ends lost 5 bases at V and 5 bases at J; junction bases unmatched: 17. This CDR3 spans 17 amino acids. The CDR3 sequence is CASSVPRQGLKGTEAFF. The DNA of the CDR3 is TGTGCCAGTAGTGTTCCACGACAGGGACTCAAAGGTACTGAAGCTTTCTTT.

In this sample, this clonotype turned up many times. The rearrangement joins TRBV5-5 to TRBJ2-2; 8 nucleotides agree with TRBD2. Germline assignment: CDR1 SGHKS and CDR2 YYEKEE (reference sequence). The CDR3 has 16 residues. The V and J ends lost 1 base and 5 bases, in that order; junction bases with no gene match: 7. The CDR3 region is CASSLRREGRTGELFF. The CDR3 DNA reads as TGTGCCAGCAGCTTGAGACGGGAGGGCCGGACCGGGGAGCTGTTTTTT.